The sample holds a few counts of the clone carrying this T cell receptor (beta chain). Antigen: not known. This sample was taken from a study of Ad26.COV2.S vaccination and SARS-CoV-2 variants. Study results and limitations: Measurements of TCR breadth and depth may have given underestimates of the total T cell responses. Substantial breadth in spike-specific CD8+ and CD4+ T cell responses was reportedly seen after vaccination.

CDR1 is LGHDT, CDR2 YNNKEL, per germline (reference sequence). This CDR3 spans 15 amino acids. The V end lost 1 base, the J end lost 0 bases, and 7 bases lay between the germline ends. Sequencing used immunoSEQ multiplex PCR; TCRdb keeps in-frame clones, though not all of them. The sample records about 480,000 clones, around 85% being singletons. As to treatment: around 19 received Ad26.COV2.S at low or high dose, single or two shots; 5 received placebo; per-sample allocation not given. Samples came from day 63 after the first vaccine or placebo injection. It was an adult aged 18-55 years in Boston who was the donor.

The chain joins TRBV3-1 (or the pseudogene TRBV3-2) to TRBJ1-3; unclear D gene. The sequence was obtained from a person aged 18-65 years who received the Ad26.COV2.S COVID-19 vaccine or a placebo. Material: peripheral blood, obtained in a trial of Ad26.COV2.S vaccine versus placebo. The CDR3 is CASSQVPYSGNTIYF. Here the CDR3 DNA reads TGTGCCAGCAGCCAAGTACCGTACTCTGGAAACACCATATATTTT.